This T cell receptor (beta chain) was sequenced during a study of blood T cell repertoires in COVID-19. Study information: Samples taken during acute and convalescent COVID-19 were collected in the United States, Italy and Spain. Sources were T cells, B-cell-depleted T cells, or PBMCs; the material itself was cDNA or gDNA.

In the original analysis: By means of reference gene primer amplification, nucleated cell counts were estimated. Only in-frame clones appear in the TCRdb table, and some are missing; sequencing was by immunoSEQ multiplex PCR. The D gene and trimming were derived from the DNA, and the V and J assignments and clone size from that table. Among over 350,000 clones, about 89% were seen once, and the ten largest hold around 4.5%. This CDR3 spans 14 amino acids. The ends were cut back, 4 bases at V and 10 bases at J, with 15 bases in the middle. The germline gives CDR1 SGHNT, CDR2 YYREEE (reference sequence).

This clonotype was obtained from a woman in her twenties or thirties with acute or convalescent COVID-19. Sequences were obtained from peripheral blood. The chain employs TRBV5-4 and TRBJ1-6, with D possibly TRBD1 on 5 matching bases. CDR3 sequence reads: CASSTPGGESPLHF. CDR3 DNA sequence: TGTGCCAGCAGCACCCCCGGGGGTGAATCACCCCTCCACTTT.